The subject of this entry is one T cell receptor (beta chain). This entry belongs to a study of T cells after posttransplantation cyclophosphamide. CDR1 is SGHVS and CDR2 is FNYEAQ in the germline V gene. The length of the CDR3 is 14 residues. Trimming shortened V by 3 bases and J by 0 bases, and 9 bases separated the two germline ends. This table comes from immunoSEQ multiplex PCR, and its TCRdb copy is limited to in-frame clones, with some not included. The data contain tens of thousands of clones, around 93% of them singletons. This chain joins TRBV7-6 and TRBJ2-7; either TRBD1 or TRBD2 may supply D (5 bases each). The TCR sequence derives from a woman aged 25-40 years in good health and a related stem cell transplant donor. Sequencing was carried out using PBMCs. CDR3 loop: CASSLGPSSYEQYF. The CDR3 DNA reads TGTGCCAGCAGCTTGGGACCGAGCTCCTACGAGCAGTACTTC.